This T cell receptor beta chain was sequenced during a study of blood T cell dynamics during melanoma immunotherapy. Study background: Standard first-line treatment here was pembrolizumab or nivolumab plus ipilimumab in metastatic melanoma.

DNA loading was fixed at approximately 350 ng for all bulk PBMC samples. TCRdb keeps only in-frame clones here, not all; method: immunoSEQ multiplex PCR. Of about 15,000 clones in the sample, around 84% are singletons; the top ten hold about 4.4%. As for time point: pre-treatment baseline. Samples come from before therapy and from week 3 after the first blockade cycle. Response was assessed by RECIST 1.1 at 12 weeks, except a couple of rapid progressors. V gave up 4 bases and J gave up 0 bases, with 19 bases separating them. CDR3 length equals 18 residues. CDR1 is LNHDA and CDR2 is SQIVND in the germline V gene (reference sequence).

The sample here was blood, taken from a patient treated with checkpoint blockade. This chain joins TRBV19 and TRBJ1-5; TRBD1 might be the D (6 bases). This clonotype originated in a human donor with melanoma. The CDR3 is CASSNGAQGRYSNQPQHF. The CDR3 DNA is TGTGCCAGTAGTAATGGAGCGCAGGGGCGATATAGCAATCAGCCCCAGCATTTT.